One sample yielded the 23 T cell receptor beta chains listed below, sequenced in a study of blood T cell repertoires in COVID-19 (dated by TCRdb to 2020 to 2022). The protocol used for the library was the immunoSEQ multiplex PCR assay. TCRdb took this table from immuneACCESS and kept in-frame rearrangements with V and J called. Such tables lack part of the clones; where checked against another copy, unresolved V genes explain under half of the gap, and the rest is unexplained. Across this sample there are 100,000 to 150,000 clones, with approximately 88% seen only once. Roughly an eighth of the sample rests with the top ten. Source material: peripheral blood. These receptors were taken from a young woman who had recovered from COVID-19.

V is TRBV6-5 and J is TRBJ1-2; possibly TRBD1 for D (6 bases). There are 13 residues in the CDR3. The V and J ends lost 3 bases and 7 bases respectively, with 12 bases between them. CDR1 MNHEY and CDR2 SVGAGI come from the germline V gene. This CDR3 reads CASSYGQGLGYTF. CDR3 bases: TGTGCCAGCAGTTATGGGCAGGGGCTTGGCTACACCTTC.

V gene TRBV3-1 (or the pseudogene TRBV3-2) combines with J gene TRBJ1-1, with 7 bases that match TRBD1. Germline V gives CDR1 LGHDT, CDR2 YNNKEL (reference sequence). CDR3 length equals 13 residues. J lost 5 bases, V lost 7 bases, and 7 bases had no gene match. The CDR3 loop is CASTLTGLTEAFF. Here the CDR3 DNA reads TGTGCCAGCACCTTGACAGGGCTGACTGAAGCTTTCTTT.

The chain carries TRBV6-1 and TRBJ2-5; 16 bases align to TRBD2. CDR1 and CDR2 from the germline V gene are MNHNS and SASEGT. The V segment lost 2 bases and the J segment 4 bases; nucleotides outside the gene matches: 13. The CDR3 has 20 residues. This CDR3 is CASSEIPAGLAGGLRETQYF. As DNA, the CDR3 is TGTGCCAGCAGTGAAATCCCCGCGGGACTAGCGGGAGGGCTGAGAGAGACCCAGTACTTC.

This clone appeared a single time. This sequence joins TRBV7-8 and TRBJ1-5; D not certain. Trimming removed 1 base at V and 5 bases at J, with 15 bases between. This CDR3 has 16 residues. Per germline, CDR1 SGHVS and CDR2 FQNEAQ. CDR3 amino acids: CASSLVREVHHQPQHF. DNA for the CDR3: TGTGCCAGCAGCTTAGTTCGGGAGGTCCATCATCAGCCCCAGCATTTT.

The table lists this clone with a count of one. This chain links TRBV10-3 with TRBJ2-3; 9 bases align to TRBD2. V trimming: 7 bases; J trimming: 2 bases; junction bases outside the gene matches: 13. Germline V gene sequence: CDR1 ENHRY, CDR2 SYGVKD. This CDR3 contains 17 residues. CDR3: CAITDPGLAEDTDTQYF. CDR3 coding DNA: TGTGCCATCACCGACCCGGGACTAGCAGAGGACACAGATACGCAGTATTTT.

The CDR3 DNA is TGTGCCAGCAGCAAAACAGGGCCTGGGGCCAACGTCCTGACTTTC. This sequence encodes CASSKTGPGANVLTF. The chain uses TRBV9 and TRBJ2-6; tentative D call: TRBD1 (6 bases). Germline loops: CDR1 SGDLS, CDR2 YYNGEE. The CDR3 loop spans 15 amino acids. V gave up 4 bases and J gave up 2 bases, with 10 bases separating them.

The chain is built from TRBV18 and TRBJ1-2; TRBD1 is a possible D gene (5 bases). The length of the CDR3 is 13 residues. Germline V gene data show CDR1 as KGHSH and CDR2 as LQKENI. Trimming took 6 bases from V and 4 from J, leaving 12 bases between them. The chain's CDR3 is CASSPLDSYGYTF. Written as DNA, the CDR3 is TGTGCCAGCTCGCCTCTCGACAGCTATGGCTACACCTTC.

This clone was recorded a few times. J is TRBJ2-7 and V is TRBV2; no clear D gene. CDR3 length: 14 amino acids. The ends were cut back, 2 bases at V and 1 base at J, with 9 bases in the middle. Germline V CDR1 and CDR2: SNHLY, FYNNEI. DNA for the CDR3: TGTGCCAGCAGTGAAACTACTCTTTCCTACGAGCAGTACTTC. As protein: CASSETTLSYEQYF. The full variable domain, rest sourced from reference TRBV2 and TRBJ2-7, is EPEVTQTPSHQVTQMGQEVILRCVPISNHLYFYWYRQILGQKVEFLVSFYNNEISEKSEIFDDQFSVERPDGSNFTLKIRSTKLEDSAMYFCASSETTLSYEQYFGPGTRLTVT.

In its sample, this clone was seen once. The rearrangement links TRBV6-6 to TRBJ2-1; 9 positions agree with TRBD1. Germline CDR1 MNHNY, CDR2 SVGAGI (reference sequence). The CDR3 is 15 amino acids. The V segment lost 7 bases and the J segment 8 bases; nucleotides outside the gene matches: 12. The CDR3 sequence: CASTPTRDRVDEQFF. The DNA of the CDR3 is TGTGCCAGCACACCGACCCGGGACAGGGTTGATGAGCAGTTCTTC.

The chain carries TRBV5-4 and TRBJ1-1; D not certain. The germline V gene encodes CDR1 SGHNT and CDR2 YYREEE (reference sequence). The CDR3 consists of 14 residues. V lost 1 base and J lost 1, with 8 bases in between. CDR3 coding DNA: TGTGCCAGCAGCTTGACCGGGGAGAACACTGAAGCTTTCTTT. This codes for CASSLTGENTEAFF.

The chain carries TRBV27 and TRBJ1-1; tentative D call: TRBD1 (5 bases). Per germline, CDR1 MNHEY and CDR2 SMNVEV (reference sequence). The CDR3 extends over 14 amino acids. V dropped 4 bases and J dropped 1 base, with 10 bases sitting between them. The CDR3, as DNA: TGTGCCAGCAGTTCTTACGGGGGGAACACTGAAGCTTTCTTT. This codes for CASSSYGGNTEAFF.

The CDR3 is CASRLGLVSTDTQYF. The CDR3 bases are TGTGCCAGTCGGCTGGGACTAGTGAGCACAGATACGCAGTATTTT. The chain is built from TRBV6-5 and TRBJ2-3; 8 nucleotides match TRBD2. Per the germline V gene, CDR1 is MNHEY and CDR2 is SVGAGI. This CDR3 is 15 amino acids long. V was pared by 9 bases and J by 0 bases, with 8 bases of the junction left unmatched.

This rearrangement joins TRBV7-2 to TRBJ2-7, with D maybe TRBD2 (7 bases). V lost 4 bases and J lost 6, with 19 bases in between. The germline CDR1 and CDR2 sequences are SGHTA and FQGNSA. This CDR3 comprises 15 residues. The DNA of the CDR3 is TGTGCCAGCAGCTCCCGTAGCGGGTCAGGGGTCGAGCAGTACTTC. Its translation: CASSSRSGSGVEQYF.

This clone appeared a single time. The chain employs TRBV5-1 and TRBJ2-7; D may be TRBD1 (7 bases). Germline CDR1 is SGHRS and CDR2 is YFSETQ. This CDR3 contains 14 residues. V was shortened by 4 bases and J by 1 base, with 12 bases between the two germline ends. CDR3 loop: CASSRRDSSYEQYF. The CDR3 DNA reads as TGCGCCAGCAGCCGGAGGGACAGTTCCTACGAGCAGTACTTC.

The V call is TRBV10-3, the J call TRBJ2-7; TRBD1 matches at 9 bases. The CDR3 is 14 amino acids. J was trimmed by 1 base and V by 4 bases; bases with no gene match: 2. From germline, CDR1 is ENHRY and CDR2 SYGVKD. DNA for the CDR3: TGTGCCATCAGTGGGGGGACAGGGTCCTACGAGCAGTACTTC. This sequence encodes CAISGGTGSYEQYF.

This chain links TRBV21-1 with TRBJ2-7; the D call in the table, TRBD2, was not verified against the DNA. TRBV21-1 is listed as a pseudogene. This CDR3 spans 17 amino acids. CDR3 amino acids: CASSKAERGLRSYEQYF. CDR3 nucleotide sequence: TGTGCCAGCAGCAAAGCCGAGCGGGGGCTGCGTTCCTACGAGCAGTACTTC.

The rearrangement joins TRBV6-4 to TRBJ2-5, with 7 bases fitting TRBD2. The V gene's germline CDR1 is MRHNA and CDR2 SNTAGT. This CDR3 has 16 amino acids. The V segment lost 3 bases and the J segment 2 bases; nucleotides outside the gene matches: 9. The CDR3 is CASSEKASGGQETQYF. For the CDR3, the DNA is TGTGCCAGCAGTGAAAAGGCTAGCGGAGGTCAAGAGACCCAGTACTTC.

This clone came up once. The rearrangement joins TRBV18 to TRBJ2-7, with D hard to call. Germline CDR1 KGHSH, CDR2 LQKENI. Deletions cut 8 bases from V and 3 bases from J, with 17 bases between. The CDR3 contains 14 residues. This CDR3 is CASKRSPKGYEQYF. Here the CDR3 DNA reads TGTGCCAGCAAGCGAAGCCCTAAAGGCTACGAGCAGTACTTC.

This clone was seen only once. This rearrangement joins TRBV6-5 to TRBJ2-7; D may be TRBD2 (7 bases). The V end lost 0 bases, the J end lost 6 bases, and 12 bases lay between the germline ends. The CDR3 has 14 amino acids. Germline V gene lookup returns CDR1 MNHEY and CDR2 SVGAGI. This chain's CDR3 is CASSYSEGGVEQYF. CDR3 coding DNA: TGTGCCAGCAGTTACTCGGAAGGGGGGGTCGAGCAGTACTTC.

The J gene is TRBJ2-2, the V gene TRBV27; 8 bases map to TRBD1. CDR3 length equals 17 residues. Germline lookup yields CDR1 MNHEY and CDR2 SMNVEV (reference sequence). Trimming at V came to 2 bases and at J to 1 base, leaving 6 bases not matched to a gene. CDR3 sequence: CASSLAGTGMNTGELFF. The DNA of the CDR3 is TGTGCCAGCAGTTTAGCCGGGACAGGAATGAACACCGGGGAGCTGTTTTTT.

The CDR3 loop reads CASSLVLGTRQETQYF. CDR3 nucleotide sequence: TGTGCCAGCAGCTTAGTACTAGGAACCCGACAAGAGACCCAGTACTTC. V gene TRBV7-2 combines with J gene TRBJ2-5; D might be TRBD2 (5 bases). The CDR3 consists of 16 residues. CDR1 is SGHTA, CDR2 FQGNSA, per germline. Trimming removed 1 base from V and 2 bases from J, with 14 bases in between.

Points on this clone: Relative to the germline gene, one junction end is altered; a read error may explain this. The CDR3: CASSLGLAMETQYF. The CDR3 DNA is TGCGCCAGCAGTTTGGGACTAGCGATGGAGACCCAGTACTTC. The chain uses TRBV5-1 and TRBJ2-5, with 10 bases lining up with TRBD2. This CDR3 spans 14 amino acids. Germline V CDR1 and CDR2: SGHRS, YFSETQ. Full variable domain (missing parts from reference TRBV5-1 and TRBJ2-5): KAGVTQTPRYLIKTRGQQVTLSCSPISGHRSVSWYQQTPGQGLQFLFEYFSETQRNKGNFPGRFSGRQFSNSRSEMNVSTLELGDSALYLCASSLGLAMETQYFGPGTRLLVL.

The V call is TRBV21-1, the J call TRBJ1-2. TRBV21-1 is flagged as a pseudogene. CDR3 length: 13 amino acids. As DNA, the CDR3 is TGTGCCAGCGGAGGCGGAGGGAACTATGGCTACACCTTC. Its translation is CASGGGGNYGYTF.